What follows is one T cell receptor (beta chain) and its context. The antigen is undetermined. This could be a read error, since a much larger clone is one nucleotide away. This sample is drawn from a study of blood T cells in healthy people across ages. General observations from the study: Diversity of TCR beta correlated strongly with naive T cell percentage. Relative to aged donors, long-lived donors carried more naive CD4+ cells and displayed higher diversity.

Germline V lookup: CDR1 MGHRA, CDR2 YSYEKL. CDR3 length equals 14 residues. The second PCR ran about 6 to 11 cycles with a sample-barcoded 5' primer and J-beta primers. From the 5' RACE reads, TCRdb called clonotypes with MiXCR, one entry per CDR3 protein. The sample includes around 990,000 distinct CDR3 sequences, less than 45% of them seen just once. The chain is built from TRBV4-1 and TRBJ1-5, with D hard to call. The sequence derives from a young man in good health. Sequencing was done on a sample of blood. CDR3 sequence reads: CASSQDRVRQPQNF. Here the CDR3 DNA reads TGCGCCAGCAGCCAAGATAGGGTCCGTCAGCCCCAGAATTTT.